The 3 T cell receptor beta chains below all came from one sample that was sequenced in a study of blood T cell repertoires in COVID-19. Repertoires were generated with immunoSEQ multiplex PCR, while TCRdb's copy carries only in-frame clones and drops some. The profile shows a few hundred thousand clones, under 90% of them singletons. Sample: peripheral blood. These receptors were taken from a woman aged 25 to 39 with COVID-19, enrolled during active disease.

J is TRBJ2-3 and V is TRBV28; a possible D gene is TRBD2 (6 bases). The V end lost 7 bases, the J end lost 6 bases, and 11 bases lay between the germline ends. Looked up from germline, CDR1 is MDHEN and CDR2 is SYDVKM. This CDR3 contains 12 residues. In DNA, the CDR3 is TGTGCCAGCACGGCGGGAAGTGATACGCAGTATTTT. This encodes CASTAGSDTQYF.

The V call is TRBV5-1, the J call TRBJ2-5; possibly TRBD1 for D (6 bases). The CDR3 extends over 16 amino acids. Germline values: CDR1 SGHRS, CDR2 YFSETQ. Trimming took off 2 bases at V and 5 bases at J, with 19 bases between the two ends. The CDR3, as DNA: TGCGCCAGCAGCTTTGGGGGTACAGGGTGGATTGAGACCCAGTACTTC. Translating gives CASSFGGTGWIETQYF.

The rearrangement uses TRBV28 and TRBJ2-1, with D unclear. The CDR3 length is 11 residues. The germline V gene has CDR1 MDHEN and CDR2 SYDVKM. V was shortened by 4 bases and J by 9 bases, with 7 bases between the two germline ends. The CDR3 is CASSSRGEQFF. Here the CDR3 DNA reads TGTGCCAGCAGTTCACGAGGTGAGCAGTTCTTC.